Each of the 20 T cell receptor beta chains below was sequenced from the same sample in a study of T cells in Graves' hyperthyroidism and ophthalmopathy. Amplification of TCR beta CDR3 regions was performed using RNA transcripts as template. TCR CDR3 regions were first amplified by RT-PCR with HTBI primers. One entry per CDR3 protein, called by TCRdb with MiXCR from the multiplex PCR reads. The sample has under 400,000 distinct CDR3 sequences; roughly 21% are singletons. The sample taken for sequencing was blood. These receptors were taken from a woman in her fifties or sixties with Graves' hyperthyroidism.

This clonotype occurred many times. The V gene is TRBV6-1, the J gene TRBJ2-1; D possibly corresponds to TRBD1 (6 bases). This CDR3 is built from 15 residues. V lost 5 bases and J 3 bases, leaving 14 bases between the germline ends. Per the germline V gene, CDR1 is MNHNS and CDR2 is SASEGT. The CDR3 DNA reads as TGTGCCAGCAGTCGAACTCGGGACATCTACAATGAGCAGTTCTTC. It specifies CASSRTRDIYNEQFF.

This clonotype was recorded at least ten times. CDR3 loop: CASSLDPVDTQYF. The CDR3 DNA is TGTGCCAGCAGCTTAGACCCCGTGGATACGCAGTATTTT. V usage is TRBV11-2 and J usage is TRBJ2-3; D not certain. The CDR3 has 13 residues. V lost 0 bases and J 6 bases, leaving 7 bases between the germline ends. From germline, CDR1 is SGHAT and CDR2 FQNNGV.

Only a few counts were recorded for this clonotype. V is TRBV20-1 and J is TRBJ1-5; TRBD1 aligns across 9 bases. CDR1 DFQATT and CDR2 SNEGSKA come from the germline V gene (reference sequence). The CDR3 covers 15 residues. After removal of 6 bases from V and 5 bases from J, the junction contained 11 bases not matched to a gene. Here the CDR3 reads CSAKTGGRGDQPQHF. CDR3 nucleotides: TGCAGTGCCAAGACAGGGGGTCGGGGCGATCAGCCCCAGCATTTT.

The V and J genes are TRBV24-1 and TRBJ2-5; 8 positions agree with TRBD1. The trim removed 4 bases at V and 5 bases at J, leaving 8 bases unmatched. This CDR3 is built from 15 residues. Germline CDR1 reads KGHDR; CDR2 reads SFDVKD. The CDR3 spells CATSDGGQGRETQYF. As DNA, the CDR3 is TGTGCCACCAGTGACGGAGGACAGGGAAGGGAGACCCAGTACTTC.

This clonotype was counted at least ten times. DNA of the CDR3: TGTGCCAGCAGACCACCTAGCGGGCGCTCCTACAATGAGCAGTTCTTC. Its protein product is CASRPPSGRSYNEQFF. This sequence joins TRBV28 and TRBJ2-1; TRBD2 agrees at 8 bases. The V segment lost 6 bases and the J segment 0 bases; nucleotides outside the gene matches: 7. CDR1 and CDR2 (germline): MDHEN, SYDVKM. This CDR3 is built from 16 residues.

This clonotype was counted ten times or more. This CDR3 reads CASRDSSNQPQHF. CDR3 DNA sequence: TGTGCCAGCAGGGACAGTAGCAATCAGCCCCAGCATTTT. V and J are TRBV2 and TRBJ1-5; perhaps TRBD1 as D (6 bases). Deletions cut 6 bases from V and 0 bases from J, with 6 bases between. Germline V gene lookup returns CDR1 SNHLY and CDR2 FYNNEI. The CDR3 has 13 amino acids.

This clonotype was recorded many times. The gene calls are TRBV19 and TRBJ2-1; the match to TRBD2 covers 8 bases. CDR3 length equals 17 residues. V lost 3 bases, J lost 0 bases, and 7 bases stayed unmatched. Germline CDR1 and CDR2: LNHDA and SQIVND (reference sequence). The CDR3 coding sequence is TGTGCCAGTAGTATTTCGAGCGGGGGACCCTCCTACAATGAGCAGTTCTTC. This codes for CASSISSGGPSYNEQFF.

The chain couples TRBV6-6 to TRBJ2-2, with D maybe TRBD1 (6 bases). Germline CDR1 MNHNY, CDR2 SVGAGI (reference sequence). Trimming shortened V by 0 bases and J by 6 bases, and 14 bases separated the two germline ends. This CDR3 is 16 amino acids long. CDR3 in DNA: TGTGCCAGCAGTTACTCGATAAATAGGGGGTCCGGGGAGCTGTTTTTT. Its translation: CASSYSINRGSGELFF.

This clonotype was counted between two and nine times. The rearrangement uses TRBV28 and TRBJ2-7, with 9 positions matching TRBD2. Germline V lookup: CDR1 MDHEN, CDR2 SYDVKM. With V trimmed by 7 bases and J by 2 bases, 9 bases remained unmatched. This CDR3 is built from 15 residues. CDR3 nucleotide sequence: TGTGCCAGCAACGGGGCGGGGGGGCTTGCCTACGAGCAGTACTTC. As protein: CASNGAGGLAYEQYF.

This clonotype was seen many times. The rearrangement links TRBV10-2 to TRBJ2-2, with 12 bases that match TRBD2. Looked up from germline, CDR1 is WSHSY and CDR2 is SAAADI. This CDR3 is built from 15 residues. V was clipped by 5 bases and J by 4 bases; unmatched bases: 2. The CDR3 reads CASSRTSGTTGELFF. The CDR3, as DNA: TGCGCCAGCAGTCGGACTAGCGGGACCACCGGGGAGCTGTTTTTT.

This chain uses TRBV20-1 with TRBJ1-1, with D unresolved. This CDR3 region has 14 residues. Germline CDR1 reads DFQATT; CDR2 reads SNEGSKA (reference sequence). Trimming took off 6 bases at V and 4 bases at J, with 18 bases between the two ends. CDR3 DNA sequence: TGCAGTGCGTACTTTCGGCCCTGGAGCACTGAAGCTTTCTTT. Amino acid sequence: CSAYFRPWSTEAFF.

This clonotype was seen a handful of times. V and J are TRBV7-9 and TRBJ2-7; TRBD2 is a possible D gene (5 bases). CDR3 length: 11 amino acids. V was cut by 4 bases and J by 7 bases, with 8 bases left in between. Germline V gives CDR1 SEHNR, CDR2 FQNEAQ (reference sequence). CDR3 in amino acids: CASSWTGEQYF. CDR3 DNA: TGTGCCAGCAGCTGGACGGGGGAGCAGTACTTC.

This clonotype has at least ten counts. This chain connects TRBV20-1 to TRBJ2-5; 12 positions match TRBD2. The J segment lost 5 bases and the V segment lost 6 bases, leaving 7 bases of the junction unmatched. The length of the CDR3 is 14 residues. From germline, CDR1 is DFQATT and CDR2 SNEGSKA (reference sequence). For the CDR3, the DNA is TGCAGTGCCCCTAGCGGGAGGGCCGTGGAGACCCAGTACTTC. It yields the protein CSAPSGRAVETQYF.

The table lists this clonotype with many counts. V is TRBV6-1 and J is TRBJ1-2; 10 nucleotides agree with TRBD1. The V and J ends lost 5 bases and 2 bases, in that order; junction bases with no gene match: 8. The CDR3 totals 16 residues. The germline V gene has CDR1 MNHNS and CDR2 SASEGT. The CDR3 sequence: CASSYPWTGGNYGYTF. CDR3 coding DNA: TGTGCCAGCAGTTACCCTTGGACAGGGGGAAACTATGGCTACACCTTC.

The chain links TRBV19 to TRBJ2-3; no clear D. Trimming took 5 bases from V and 11 from J, leaving 20 bases between them. The CDR3 has 14 amino acids. Germline CDR1 reads LNHDA; CDR2 reads SQIVND (reference sequence). The CDR3: CASSSDTTRLLQYF. The CDR3 DNA is TGTGCCAGTAGTTCAGACACGACTCGCTTATTGCAGTATTTT.

This clonotype was picked up a small number of times. The chain is built from TRBV11-2 and TRBJ2-5, with a weak D call TRBD1 (6 bases). V lost 3 bases, J lost 7 bases, and 15 bases lay in between. The germline V gene has CDR1 SGHAT and CDR2 FQNNGV. CDR3 size: 14 residues. CDR3 in amino acids: CASSLTGLFGTQYF. The CDR3, as DNA: TGTGCCAGCAGCTTGACAGGCCTATTTGGGACCCAGTACTTC.

Ten or more counts support this clonotype. The rearrangement links TRBV27 to TRBJ1-1; D possibly corresponds to TRBD1 (6 bases). Germline V lookup: CDR1 MNHEY, CDR2 SMNVEV (reference sequence). CDR3 length: 16 amino acids. V lost 1 base to trimming and J lost 1 base, with 13 bases between them. CDR3 in DNA: TGTGCCAGCAGTTTATGGGGTGGGGGCACGAACACTGAAGCTTTCTTT. Its translation is CASSLWGGGTNTEAFF.

This clonotype was counted ten times or more. The genes are TRBV12-3 or TRBV12-4 and TRBJ1-1; D unclear. This CDR3 contains 13 residues. V was cut by 3 bases and J by 6 bases, with 11 bases left in between. CDR3 in DNA: TGTGCCAGCAGTTTTCCCCTGGCCCCTGAAGCTTTCTTT. The encoded protein is CASSFPLAPEAFF.

V is TRBV2 and J is TRBJ2-3; D ambiguous. V was clipped by 8 bases and J by 4 bases, with 13 bases between them. This CDR3 spans 13 amino acids. Germline V gives CDR1 SNHLY, CDR2 FYNNEI. CDR3 protein: CASRRPFPDTQYF. The CDR3, as DNA: TGTGCCAGCCGCCGACCCTTTCCAGATACGCAGTATTTT.

This chain connects TRBV6-1 to TRBJ1-4; 10 nucleotides align to TRBD1. The junction had 5 bases not matched to a gene; V was cut back by 3 bases and J by 10 bases. In germline, CDR1 is MNHNS, CDR2 SASEGT. CDR3 length: 14 amino acids. The CDR3 loop is CASSDLTGGGKLFF. CDR3 DNA: TGTGCCAGCAGTGACCTGACAGGGGGCGGAAAACTGTTTTTT.